The 27 T cell receptor beta chains presented below share a single source sample, sequenced in a study of T cell repertoires and HLA-DP antigens. Method: immunoSEQ multiplex PCR; TCRdb's copy keeps in-frame clones and lacks some. The sample holds roughly 490 clones, 55% to 75% seen once. Label corresponds to: CD137+ CD4 T cells sorted after culture with HeLa expressing allogeneic HLA-DP. Retrovirally transduced HeLa cells with HLA-DPA1/DPB1, HLA-DM, invariant chain and CD80 served as stimulators. After approximately 2 weeks, CD4+ cells were restimulated 24 h with the same allogeneic DPB1. The sequenced sample consisted of alloreactive CD137+ CD4+ T cells from cultured PBMCs. As to subset: CD137+ CD4+ cells sorted after 20 to 30 h restimulation with the allogeneic HLA-DP-expressing HeLa cells. Every receptor here comes from a man between 50 and 59 years old in good health and CMV-seronegative.

The chain is built from TRBV7-9 and TRBJ2-7; TRBD1 matches at 7 bases. Germline lookup yields CDR1 SEHNR and CDR2 FQNEAQ (reference sequence). V was pared by 1 base and J by 6 bases, with 12 bases of the junction left unmatched. The CDR3 totals 16 residues. The CDR3 region has the DNA TGTGCCAGCAGCTTAGGACAGGGTTTCTTCCAAGGCGAGCAGTACTTC. It encodes CASSLGQGFFQGEQYF. Using reference TRBV7-9 and TRBJ2-7 for the parts outside the CDR3, the full variable domain is DTGVSQNPRHKITKRGQNVTFRCDPISEHNRLYWYRQTLGQGPEFLTYFQNEAQLEKSRLLSDRFSAERPKGSFSTLEIQRTEQGDSAMYLCASSLGQGFFQGEQYFGPGTRLTVT.

V and J are TRBV5-3 and TRBJ1-5; a possible D gene is TRBD1 (5 bases). TRBV5-3 is marked as an open reading frame, function uncertain. The CDR3 has 16 amino acids. Trimming cost V 4 bases and J 7 bases, with 21 bases left between them. In nucleotides, the CDR3 is TGTGCCAGAAGCCCGAGGTCGGGGACGTATGGGCAGCCCCAGCATTTT. Its translation: CARSPRSGTYGQPQHF.

The table lists this clone with a count of one. The chain uses TRBV19 and TRBJ2-7; 9 nucleotides agree with TRBD1. V lost 6 bases to trimming and J lost 6 bases; unmatched junction nucleotides: 6. Per the germline V gene, CDR1 is LNHDA and CDR2 is SQIVND (reference sequence). This CDR3 contains 13 residues. CDR3: CASRGTGKGEQYF. The CDR3 DNA reads as TGTGCCAGTAGAGGGACAGGGAAGGGCGAGCAGTACTTC.

This chain connects TRBV6-1 to TRBJ2-6; D is uncertain. Germline values: CDR1 MNHNS, CDR2 SASEGT. CDR3 length equals 12 residues. V lost 10 bases and J 1 base, leaving 5 bases between the germline ends. CDR3 in amino acids: CATESGANVLTF. CDR3 nucleotides: TGTGCCACCGAGTCTGGGGCCAACGTCCTGACTTTC.

Only a few counts were recorded for this clone. The V gene is TRBV27, the J gene TRBJ1-1; the D gene is possibly TRBD1 (5 bases). CDR1 is MNHEY and CDR2 is SMNVEV in the germline V gene (reference sequence). The CDR3 extends over 16 amino acids. V shed 9 bases and J shed 0 bases, with 20 bases lying between them. CDR3 sequence (DNA): TGTGCCAGTGGGGGGGGAGGGGCCTTGATGAACACTGAAGCTTTCTTT. Translating gives CASGGGGALMNTEAFF.

The chain is built from TRBV9 and TRBJ2-7, with a possible D match to TRBD1 (6 bases). Trimming stripped 2 bases from V and 7 bases from J, with 13 bases between. Germline loops: CDR1 SGDLS, CDR2 YYNGEE. This CDR3 spans 13 amino acids. CDR3 region: CASSVDTGLEQYF. CDR3 in DNA: TGTGCCAGCAGCGTGGACACAGGGTTGGAGCAGTACTTC.

The chain employs TRBV6-6 and TRBJ2-2; 10 nucleotides match TRBD2. The V gene end was trimmed by 10 bases and the J gene end by 6 bases; junction bases not matched to a gene: 11. From germline, CDR1 is MNHNY and CDR2 SVGAGI (reference sequence). The CDR3 loop spans 15 amino acids. CDR3 nucleotide sequence: TGTGCCACCAATTCCGGGACTAGCGTTTCCGGGGAGCTGTTTTTT. Amino acids: CATNSGTSVSGELFF.

This clone has more than one count but fewer than ten. The V gene is TRBV21-1, the J gene TRBJ1-1. TRBV21-1 is designated a pseudogene. This CDR3 comprises 12 residues. The CDR3 sequence: CASRCTRTEAFF. In DNA, the CDR3 is TGTGCCAGCAGATGTACGCGCACTGAAGCTTTCTTT.

The gene calls are TRBV2 and TRBJ1-2; maybe TRBD1 (5 bases). The V gene lost 5 bases and the J gene lost 4 bases, with 8 bases spanning the gap. This CDR3 is 12 amino acids long. Germline CDR1 SNHLY, CDR2 FYNNEI. The CDR3 protein is CASSYGTYGYTF. In nucleotides, the CDR3 is TGTGCCAGCAGTTATGGGACCTATGGCTACACCTTC.

This clone turned up a few times. The CDR3 is CASSQGPTGTQYF. In DNA, the CDR3 is TGTGCCAGCAGCCAAGGGCCGACGGGGACCCAGTACTTC. The chain joins TRBV7-6 to TRBJ2-5, with no clear D. The CDR3 runs 13 residues. Per the germline V gene, CDR1 is SGHVS and CDR2 is FNYEAQ. The V gene lost 5 bases and the J gene lost 7 bases, with 14 bases spanning the gap.

The rearrangement links TRBV7-4 to TRBJ2-5; D might be TRBD2 (5 bases). This CDR3 region has 16 residues. V was pared by 4 bases and J by 5 bases, with 20 bases between. The germline V gene has CDR1 SGHVT and CDR2 SQSDAQ. CDR3 in DNA: TGTGCCAGCAGCTCCTCCCTTGGGGTAAGGGAGGAGACCCAGTACTTC. This gives the protein CASSSSLGVREETQYF.

The chain has TRBV11-2 and TRBJ2-3; 12 bases align to TRBD1. V gave up 4 bases and J gave up 6 bases; unmatched junction bases: 11. Per germline, CDR1 SGHAT and CDR2 FQNNGV. The CDR3 sequence is 17 residues long. The CDR3 DNA is TGTGCCAGCAGCTCAACGCTGTGGGACAGGGGGCAGGATACGCAGTATTTT. It codes for CASSSTLWDRGQDTQYF.

This chain links TRBV2 with TRBJ1-5; D is undetermined. V lost 3 bases to trimming and J lost 0 bases, with 6 bases between them. The V gene's germline CDR1 is SNHLY and CDR2 FYNNEI. The CDR3 is 14 residues long. The CDR3: CASSDSLSNQPQHF. The CDR3, as DNA: TGTGCCAGCAGTGATTCCCTTAGCAATCAGCCCCAGCATTTT. Filled out from reference TRBV2 and TRBJ1-5, the complete variable domain reads EPEVTQTPSHQVTQMGQEVILRCVPISNHLYFYWYRQILGQKVEFLVSFYNNEISEKSEIFDDQFSVERPDGSNFTLKIRSTKLEDSAMYFCASSDSLSNQPQHFGDGTRLSIL.

V is TRBV19 and J is TRBJ1-4; 10 nucleotides align to TRBD1. The CDR3 is 16 amino acids. Germline CDR1 is LNHDA and CDR2 is SQIVND (reference sequence). V shed 4 bases and J 2 bases; nucleotides not matched to a gene: 4. CDR3 coding DNA: TGTGCCAGTAGTACGGGACAGGGGTCGACTAATGAAAAACTGTTTTTT. It is translated as CASSTGQGSTNEKLFF. The entire variable domain, with the rest obtained from reference TRBV19 and TRBJ1-4, is as follows: DGGITQSPKYLFRKEGQNVTLSCEQNLNHDAMYWYRQDPGQGLRLIYYSQIVNDFQKGDIAEGYSVSREKKESFPLTVTSAQKNPTAFYLCASSTGQGSTNEKLFFGSGTQLSVL.

This clone was counted only a few times. The chain combines TRBV7-9 with TRBJ2-7, with D possibly TRBD2 on 5 matching bases. Germline V gene sequence: CDR1 SEHNR, CDR2 FQNEAQ (reference sequence). V lost 1 base to trimming and J lost 3 bases, with 13 bases between them. This CDR3 region has 15 residues. The CDR3 loop is CASSLGEAGGYEQYF. Here the CDR3 DNA reads TGTGCCAGCAGCTTAGGTGAGGCGGGCGGCTACGAGCAGTACTTC.

This clone rates as large. This sequence joins TRBV30 and TRBJ2-3; tentatively, D is TRBD1 (5 bases). The CDR3 is 15 residues long. The germline gives CDR1 GTSNPN, CDR2 SVGIG (reference sequence). Trimming stripped 3 bases from V and 6 bases from J, with 19 bases between. CDR3: CAWSRDSGVRDTQYF. The CDR3 DNA sequence: TGTGCCTGGAGCCGTGACAGTGGCGTCCGGGATACGCAGTATTTT.

The gene calls are TRBV28 and TRBJ2-7; D ambiguous. With 3 bases removed from V and 6 bases from J, the gap between germline ends came to 9 bases. Germline assignment: CDR1 MDHEN and CDR2 SYDVKM. This CDR3 contains 12 residues. The CDR3 DNA is TGTGCCAGCAGTTTGAGGATGGGCGAGCAGTACTTC. This gives the protein CASSLRMGEQYF.

The chain recombines TRBV6-6 with TRBJ2-3; D may be TRBD1 or TRBD2 (5 bases each). The CDR3 totals 14 residues. V dropped 5 bases and J dropped 1 base, with 10 bases sitting between them. Germline V gene data show CDR1 as MNHNY and CDR2 as SVGAGI (reference sequence). CDR3 DNA: TGTGCCAGCAGTAGCCAGGGACGCACAGATACGCAGTATTTT. The encoded protein is CASSSQGRTDTQYF.

This clone is deemed large. The chain joins TRBV19 to TRBJ1-1; D remains unclear. The CDR3 contains 13 residues. Germline CDR1 is LNHDA and CDR2 is SQIVND (reference sequence). Trimming removed 6 bases at V and 6 bases at J, with 14 bases between. The CDR3 DNA is TGTGCCAGTAGGACAAGAGACCTTTCTGAAGCTTTCTTT. Amino acid sequence: CASRTRDLSEAFF.

This chain joins TRBV18 and TRBJ2-3; perhaps TRBD2 as D (5 bases). The CDR3 sequence is 14 residues long. The V end lost 3 bases, the J end lost 6 bases, and 13 bases lay between the germline ends. Looked up from germline, CDR1 is KGHSH and CDR2 is LQKENI. The CDR3 region is CASSPGRAPDTQYF. The CDR3 DNA follows: TGTGCCAGCTCACCGGGGAGAGCACCGGATACGCAGTATTTT.

The chain has TRBV11-2 and TRBJ1-1; 7 nucleotides match TRBD1. Per the germline V gene, CDR1 is SGHAT and CDR2 is FQNNGV. V lost 6 bases and J lost 4; bases outside the gene matches: 2. The CDR3 runs 12 residues. CDR3 nucleotides: TGTGCCAGCAGAAGACAGGGCACTGAAGCTTTCTTT. Residues: CASRRQGTEAFF. Filled out from reference TRBV11-2 and TRBJ1-1, the complete variable domain reads EAGVAQSPRYKIIEKRQSVAFWCNPISGHATLYWYQQILGQGPKLLIQFQNNGVVDDSQLPKDRFSAERLKGVDSTLKIQPAKLEDSAVYLCASRRQGTEAFFGQGTRLTVV.

By its share, this clone is hyperexpanded. This chain links TRBV18 with TRBJ1-1; weak D call: TRBD1 (5 bases). V lost 2 bases, J lost 1 base, and 11 bases lay in between. CDR1 is KGHSH, CDR2 LQKENI, per germline. The CDR3 runs to 15 residues. The CDR3 nucleotides read TGTGCCAGCTCACCATTAGACAGTCCGAACACTGAAGCTTTCTTT. Its translation is CASSPLDSPNTEAFF.

The V and J genes are TRBV5-2 and TRBJ2-5. TRBV5-2 is a pseudogene. CDR3 length: 13 amino acids. The CDR3 loop reads CASSQGPTGTQYF. CDR3 bases: TGTGCCAGCAGCCAAGGGCCGACGGGGACCCAGTACTTC.

The chain uses TRBV5-3 and TRBJ2-5; the D is unclear. TRBV5-3 is an open reading frame whose function is uncertain. The CDR3 length is 13 residues. Trimming shortened V by 8 bases and J by 7 bases, and 18 bases separated the two germline ends. CDR3 loop: CASSQGPTGTQYF. For the CDR3, the DNA is TGTGCCAGCAGCCAAGGGCCGACGGGGACCCAGTACTTC.

The V call is TRBV6-5, the J call TRBJ2-1, with D uncertain. V gave up 5 bases and J gave up 8 bases, with 16 bases separating them. Germline V gene lookup returns CDR1 MNHEY and CDR2 SVGAGI. The CDR3 runs 14 residues. The CDR3 coding sequence is TGTGCCAGCAGTCGCTCCCCGGGTCGGGATGAGCAGTTCTTC. Translating gives CASSRSPGRDEQFF.

The chain has TRBV5-5 and TRBJ1-5; D remains ambiguous. The germline V gene has CDR1 SGHKS and CDR2 YYEKEE (reference sequence). The CDR3 extends over 16 amino acids. V gave up 0 bases and J gave up 4 bases, with 14 bases separating them. The CDR3 DNA sequence: TGTGCCAGCAGCTTGGCCCCTTGGGGTGGGAATCAGCCCCAGCATTTT. Protein: CASSLAPWGGNQPQHF.

The table lists this clone with a few counts. The chain joins TRBV11-2 to TRBJ2-7, with TRBD2 matching over 10 bases. The CDR3 totals 19 residues. Germline CDR1 is SGHAT and CDR2 is FQNNGV. The V gene end was trimmed by 5 bases and the J gene end by 7 bases; junction bases not matched to a gene: 23. The CDR3 loop is CASSLYPSGSNRGSLEQYF. CDR3 sequence (DNA): TGTGCCAGCAGCCTCTATCCTAGCGGGAGCAATCGAGGTAGCCTTGAGCAGTACTTC.